Only a few counts were recorded for the clone carrying this T cell receptor (beta chain). Germline-derived CDR1 and CDR2 are LNHDA and SQIVND (reference sequence). With 10 bases clipped from V and 7 bases from J, the junction kept 11 bases outside the gene matches. CDR3 length: 13 amino acids. This entry comes from a study of beta chain features in type 1 diabetes. Reverse transcribing all isolated RNA meant expressed TCRB transcripts were sequenced. Produced via immunoSEQ multiplex PCR; TCRdb's table is partial and in-frame only. The profile shows roughly 450,000 clones, about 15% of them singletons.

The gene calls are TRBV19 and TRBJ1-2; TRBD1 aligns across 8 bases. The specimen was naive CD4+ T cells from blood. This clonotype was sampled from a man aged 25-45 years in good health. The CDR3 region has the DNA TGTGCCACCCAAGACAGGGGAGCGGGTGGCTACACCTTC. This encodes CATQDRGAGGYTF.